This T cell receptor (beta chain) emerged from a study of T cell responses to AZD1222 COVID-19 vaccine. Study-level points and caveats: Within unmutated variant regions lay the reported targets of nearly half of spike-specific TCRs. Donors in the cohort were predominantly white British and more often female, and clonal diversity was possibly underestimated.

Regarding this clone: The antigen remains undetermined.

V lost 0 bases and J lost 1; bases outside the gene matches: 9. Looked up from germline, CDR1 is LGHDT and CDR2 is YNNKEL (reference sequence). There are 18 residues in the CDR3. Profiled with immunoSEQ multiplex PCR; TCRdb holds only in-frame clones, not every one. The sample consists of about 120,000 clones, 70% to 90% of them appearing once. This clonotype was sampled from an adult in good health. The chain is built from TRBV3-1 (or the pseudogene TRBV3-2) and TRBJ2-1; 7 bases align to TRBD2. The specimen comprised peripheral blood, sampled on day 0 of AZD1222 vaccination. The chain's CDR3 is CASSQESLGGLSYNEQFF. The CDR3 DNA reads TGTGCCAGCAGCCAAGAGAGCTTGGGAGGGCTATCCTACAATGAGCAGTTCTTC.